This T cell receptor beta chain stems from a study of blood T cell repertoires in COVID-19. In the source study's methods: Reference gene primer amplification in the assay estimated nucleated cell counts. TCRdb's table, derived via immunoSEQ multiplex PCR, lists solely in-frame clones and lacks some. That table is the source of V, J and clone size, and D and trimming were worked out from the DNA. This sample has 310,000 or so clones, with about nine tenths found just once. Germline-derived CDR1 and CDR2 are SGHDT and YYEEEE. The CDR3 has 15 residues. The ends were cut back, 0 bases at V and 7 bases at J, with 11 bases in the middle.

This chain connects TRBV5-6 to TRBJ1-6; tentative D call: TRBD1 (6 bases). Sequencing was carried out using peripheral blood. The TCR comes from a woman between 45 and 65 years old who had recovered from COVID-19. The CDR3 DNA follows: TGTGCCAGCAGCTTGGCCGACAGGTCAAATTCACCCCTCCACTTT. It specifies CASSLADRSNSPLHF.